What follows is one TCR beta chain and its context. Germline assignment: CDR1 SGHVS and CDR2 FQNEAQ. There are 14 residues in the CDR3. The V gene lost 5 bases and the J gene lost 2 bases, with 10 bases spanning the gap. The data belong to a study of patients and donors after allogeneic stem cell transplantation. From the RT-PCR reads, TCRdb called clonotypes with MiXCR, one entry per CDR3 protein. The sample has 900,000 to 1,000,000 distinct CDR3 sequences, approximately 19% seen once; the top ten hold 6%. The chain uses TRBV7-8 and TRBJ2-1, with D hard to call. The sequence came from a human donor who was either an allogeneic HSCT recipient or a stem cell or donor lymphocyte infusion donor (not recorded which). It is not recorded whose cells these are; they may come from a transplant donor. Sequencing was done on a sample of blood, either unsorted or a sorted T cell fraction (not recorded which). CDR3 region: CASSQTVTYNEQFF. The CDR3 DNA follows: TGTGCCAGCAGCCAGACGGTGACCTACAATGAGCAGTTCTTC.